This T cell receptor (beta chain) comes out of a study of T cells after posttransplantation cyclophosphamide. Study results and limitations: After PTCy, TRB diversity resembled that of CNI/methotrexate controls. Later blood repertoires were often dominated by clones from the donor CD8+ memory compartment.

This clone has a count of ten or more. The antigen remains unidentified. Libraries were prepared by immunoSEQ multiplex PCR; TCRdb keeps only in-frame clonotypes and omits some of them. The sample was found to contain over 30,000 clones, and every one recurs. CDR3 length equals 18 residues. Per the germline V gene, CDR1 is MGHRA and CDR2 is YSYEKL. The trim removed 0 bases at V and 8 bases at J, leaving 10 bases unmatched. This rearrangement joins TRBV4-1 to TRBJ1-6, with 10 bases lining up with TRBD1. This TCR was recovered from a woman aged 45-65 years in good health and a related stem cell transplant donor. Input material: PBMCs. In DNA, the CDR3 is TGCGCCAGCAGCCAAGAGCCACCCCCCGGGACAGGGGATTCACCCCTCCACTTT. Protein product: CASSQEPPPGTGDSPLHF.